This T cell receptor (beta chain) came from a study of cytomegalovirus exposure and HLA in healthy donors. General study points: Later, an analysis found that common viral pathogens appeared to be linked with several of the most significant clusters. The study listed about 150 cytomegalovirus-associated TCR beta chains.

Whereas donors were nominally healthy upon sampling, unrecorded immune exposures were probable. PCR used 60 Vbeta primers and 13 Jbeta primers. Generated by immunoSEQ multiplex PCR, the TCRdb table keeps only in-frame clones and is missing some. The sample records under 200,000 clones, around 83% being singletons. V was pared by 5 bases and J by 6 bases, with 7 bases between. Germline lookup yields CDR1 DFQATT and CDR2 SNEGSKA (reference sequence). The CDR3 covers 11 residues. Details on this clone: Antigen unknown.

The J gene is TRBJ2-2, the V gene TRBV20-1; D is uncertain. Sequencing was done on a sample of PBMCs. This clonotype was obtained from a girl aged 2-10 years in good health and CMV-seropositive. The CDR3 region has the DNA TGCAGTGCTCTTCACTCCGGGGAGCTGTTTTTT. Translated, it gives CSALHSGELFF.